The 8 T cell receptor beta chains given below trace back to one sample, sequenced in a study of cytomegalovirus exposure and HLA in healthy donors. The PCR made use of 60 Vbeta and 13 Jbeta primers. The assay was immunoSEQ multiplex PCR, and TCRdb's table has in-frame clones only and misses some. The data hold 180,000 or so clones, with around 81% observed a single time. Specimen: PBMCs. All receptors derive from a woman aged 25 to 45 in good health and CMV-seropositive.

V is TRBV6-5 and J is TRBJ2-3, with D uncertain. The CDR3 loop spans 13 amino acids. The V end lost 2 bases, the J end lost 1 base, and 4 bases lay between the germline ends. Looked up from germline, CDR1 is MNHEY and CDR2 is SVGAGI. CDR3 region: CASSYVGTDTQYF. Written as DNA, the CDR3 is TGTGCCAGCAGTTACGTAGGCACAGATACGCAGTATTTT.

The chain couples TRBV7-8 to TRBJ1-2; TRBD1 is a possible D gene (6 bases). Trimming pared 1 base from V and 8 bases from J, leaving 14 bases between. This CDR3 spans 14 amino acids. Germline V gene data show CDR1 as SGHVS and CDR2 as FQNEAQ. DNA for the CDR3: TGTGCCAGCAGCTTAGGCACAGGGTTAGGCGGCTACACCTTC. Its translation is CASSLGTGLGGYTF.

This chain uses TRBV19 with TRBJ2-1; D may be TRBD2 (7 bases). From germline, CDR1 is LNHDA and CDR2 SQIVND (reference sequence). The germline V and J ends were trimmed by 7 bases and 7 bases, with 17 bases remaining between them. The length of the CDR3 is 14 residues. The CDR3 here is CASMTLGGRNEQFF. CDR3 coding DNA: TGTGCCAGTATGACATTGGGGGGGCGGAATGAGCAGTTCTTC.

This sequence joins TRBV29-1 and TRBJ2-3, with D possibly matching TRBD2 (6 bases). Germline V lookup: CDR1 SQVTM, CDR2 ANQGSEA. V was cut by 4 bases and J by 2 bases, with 16 bases left in between. The CDR3 is made up of 15 amino acids. The CDR3 protein is CSVGSASANTDTQYF. As DNA, the CDR3 is TGCAGCGTTGGGTCGGCTAGCGCTAACACAGATACGCAGTATTTT.

The chain carries TRBV27 and TRBJ1-4; D is ambiguous. V lost 3 bases, J lost 7 bases, and 9 bases lay in between. Germline V gene lookup returns CDR1 MNHEY and CDR2 SMNVEV (reference sequence). The CDR3 sequence is 13 residues long. DNA of the CDR3: TGTGCCAGCAGTTTCGGAGTACGTGAAAAACTGTTTTTT. Translating gives CASSFGVREKLFF.

V and J are TRBV5-1 and TRBJ1-5, with D possibly being TRBD1 (5 bases). CDR1 and CDR2 from the germline V gene are SGHRS and YFSETQ. Trimming left V 4 bases short and J 9 bases short, with 17 bases between. The CDR3 consists of 14 residues. The CDR3 reads CASSHGTGEAPQHF. CDR3 DNA sequence: TGCGCCAGCAGCCACGGGACGGGGGAAGCGCCCCAGCATTTT.

Only one count was recorded for this clone. The rearrangement joins TRBV7-9 to TRBJ2-2; 12 bases line up with TRBD2. Looked up from germline, CDR1 is SEHNR and CDR2 is FQNEAQ (reference sequence). The CDR3 is made up of 18 amino acids. Trimming cost V 4 bases and J 5 bases; bases outside gene matches: 11. CDR3 sequence: CASSSWSLAGGRTGELFF. In nucleotides, the CDR3 is TGTGCCAGCAGCTCCTGGTCGCTAGCGGGAGGGAGGACCGGGGAGCTGTTTTTT.

The chain recombines TRBV11-3 with TRBJ2-1, with 7 bases lining up with TRBD1. V trimming: 4 bases; J trimming: 7 bases; junction bases outside the gene matches: 7. This CDR3 is 14 amino acids long. Germline assignment: CDR1 SGHNT and CDR2 YENEEA. The CDR3 region has the DNA TGTGCCAGCAGCTCCGGGACAGAGTTTAATGAGCAGTTCTTC. Translating it yields CASSSGTEFNEQFF.